Listed here are 13 T cell receptor beta chains from one sample, sequenced in a study of identical twins. TCRdb itself ran the 5' RACE reads through MiXCR, one entry per CDR3 protein. Of around 370,000 distinct CDR3 sequences in the sample, around 9% were seen once. Input material: naive T cells sorted from blood. Source of these receptors: a woman aged 45-65 years in good health.

The chain joins TRBV3-1 to TRBJ1-4; D call uncertain. From germline, CDR1 is LGHDT and CDR2 YNNKEL (reference sequence). The V end was cut by 4 bases, the J end by 6 bases, with 6 bases between. The CDR3 length is 12 residues. This CDR3 is CASSLVDEKLFF. The CDR3 DNA sequence: TGTGCCAGCAGCCTAGTAGATGAAAAACTGTTTTTT.

This clonotype was seen only a few times. This rearrangement joins TRBV20-1 to TRBJ1-2; a possible D gene is TRBD1 (5 bases). The CDR3 extends over 15 amino acids. Between the trimmed V and J ends, which lost 0 bases and 5 bases, there was a span of 16 bases. The V gene's germline CDR1 is DFQATT and CDR2 SNEGSKA (reference sequence). The CDR3 is CSARDPLGGAYGYTF. For the CDR3, the DNA is TGCAGTGCTAGAGATCCTTTGGGAGGGGCGTATGGCTACACCTTC.

The chain uses TRBV7-9 and TRBJ2-5; either TRBD1 or TRBD2 may fit D (5 bases each). The germline gives CDR1 SEHNR, CDR2 FQNEAQ (reference sequence). V was shortened by 5 bases and J by 12 bases, with 16 bases between the two germline ends. The CDR3 has 12 residues. The CDR3 DNA reads TGTGCCAGCAGCCCCGGGGAGAGGGACGAGTACTTC. Protein product: CASSPGERDEYF.

In this sample, this clonotype turned up many times. CDR3 nucleotide sequence: TGTGCCAGCAGTTCGGGACAGGGTAACATTCAGTACTTC. As protein: CASSSGQGNIQYF. The rearrangement joins TRBV12-3 or TRBV12-4 to TRBJ2-4; TRBD1 aligns across 9 bases. The CDR3 has 13 residues. After removal of 4 bases from V and 7 bases from J, the junction contained 2 bases not matched to a gene.

With regard to this clonotype: The germline gene is not matched at one end of the junction; a read error may be the cause. The chain recombines TRBV4-2 with TRBJ1-5; D gene ambiguous. This CDR3 comprises 16 residues. CDR1 is LGHNA and CDR2 is YNFKEQ in the germline V gene. Here the CDR3 DNA reads TGTGCCCGCAGCCAAGATGGCCGGTTTAGCAATCAGCCCCAGCATTTT. Encoded protein: CARSQDGRFSNQPQHF.

The chain carries TRBV20-1 and TRBJ2-2, with 12 bases matching TRBD2. Germline assignment: CDR1 DFQATT and CDR2 SNEGSKA (reference sequence). The CDR3 is 16 residues long. The V segment lost 3 bases and the J segment 3 bases; nucleotides outside the gene matches: 5. For the CDR3, the DNA is TGCAGTGCTAGTGGACTAGCGGGACCGGACACCGGGGAGCTGTTTTTT. This encodes CSASGLAGPDTGELFF.

This chain connects TRBV5-1 to TRBJ2-7; 14 bases are a match to TRBD2. J gave up 0 bases and V 1 base, and 6 bases lay outside the gene matches. Germline V lookup: CDR1 SGHRS, CDR2 YFSETQ. The CDR3 is 18 residues long. The chain's CDR3 is CASSLLGGLAGASYEQYF. The CDR3 region has the DNA TGCGCCAGCAGCTTGTTGGGGGGACTAGCGGGAGCCTCCTACGAGCAGTACTTC. The full variable domain, with the rest looked up from reference TRBV5-1 and TRBJ2-7, is KAGVTQTPRYLIKTRGQQVTLSCSPISGHRSVSWYQQTPGQGLQFLFEYFSETQRNKGNFPGRFSGRQFSNSRSEMNVSTLELGDSALYLCASSLLGGLAGASYEQYFGPGTRLTVT.

The chain recombines TRBV11-2 with TRBJ2-7, with D possibly being TRBD2 (6 bases). The CDR3 has 15 amino acids. Per the germline V gene, CDR1 is SGHAT and CDR2 is FQNNGV. V was clipped by 1 base and J by 4 bases, with 14 bases between them. Here the CDR3 DNA reads TGTGCCAGCAGCTTAGGCCGAGCGGGCCTTTACGAGCAGTACTTC. Protein product: CASSLGRAGLYEQYF.

This clonotype has more than one count but fewer than ten. This chain links TRBV5-1 with TRBJ2-3; no definite D call. Germline V gene sequence: CDR1 SGHRS, CDR2 YFSETQ. V lost 4 bases to trimming and J lost 1 base, with 7 bases between them. The CDR3 is made up of 13 amino acids. In nucleotides, the CDR3 is TGCGCCAGCAGCGACTTTCGCACAGATACGCAGTATTTT. Residues: CASSDFRTDTQYF.

Ten or more counts support this clonotype. This chain joins TRBV4-1 and TRBJ2-1; 8 nucleotides agree with TRBD2. CDR3 length: 15 residues. Germline CDR1 and CDR2: MGHRA and YSYEKL. V was pared by 6 bases and J by 7 bases, with 11 bases of the junction left unmatched. This CDR3 is CASRPREGRKNEQFF. CDR3 DNA sequence: TGCGCCAGCAGACCCCGGGAGGGCCGGAAAAATGAGCAGTTCTTC.

This clonotype was seen at least ten times. V and J are TRBV5-1 and TRBJ2-1; D perhaps matches TRBD2 (5 bases). Trimming left V 0 bases short and J 3 bases short, with 13 bases between. Germline V gives CDR1 SGHRS, CDR2 YFSETQ. The CDR3 length is 16 residues. The CDR3 region is CASSLVGSVGYNEQFF. CDR3 DNA: TGCGCCAGCAGCTTGGTAGGTAGCGTAGGCTACAATGAGCAGTTCTTC.

Ten or more counts support this clonotype. The CDR3 bases are TGTGCCAGCAGCCTACGCGGGAGGACCACTGAAGCTTTCTTT. It is translated as CASSLRGRTTEAFF. The J gene is TRBJ1-1, the V gene TRBV11-2; D uncertain. Germline V CDR1 and CDR2: SGHAT, FQNNGV. Trimming stripped 5 bases from V and 4 bases from J, with 14 bases between. The CDR3 runs to 14 residues.

The chain couples TRBV20-1 to TRBJ1-5; 7 nucleotides match TRBD1. The germline V gene has CDR1 DFQATT and CDR2 SNEGSKA (reference sequence). This CDR3 spans 15 amino acids. V was pared by 3 bases and J by 3 bases, with 8 bases of the junction left unmatched. The CDR3 region has the DNA TGCAGTGCTAGGAGCGAGGGACAGAACAATCAGCCCCAGCATTTT. It is translated as CSARSEGQNNQPQHF.